The rows below give T cell receptor beta chains drawn from one sample of a study of shared clonotypes between healthy human individuals. Only in-frame clones appear in the TCRdb table, and some are missing; sequencing was by immunoSEQ multiplex PCR. Here the sample spans just over 2,000,000 clones, 90% to 95% being singletons. The sample was naive CD4+ T cells sorted from blood. Receptor source: a man aged 18 to 29 in good health. Both conserved end residues are part of each CDR3. Fields, in order: CDR3 protein, clone size, V gene, CDR3 length. Only part of the rows carry a size: once, few, many, or a class if the clone is expanded.

cdr3_aa: CASRYHLGTGDEKLFF; clone_size: .; v_call: TRBV2; cdr3_length: 16
cdr3_aa: CASSISSGRAGAYEQYF; clone_size: once; v_call: TRBV19; cdr3_length: 17
cdr3_aa: CASSPGQVLYEQYF; clone_size: .; v_call: TRBV6-1; cdr3_length: 14
cdr3_aa: CASSQVGHSDTQYF; clone_size: .; v_call: TRBV4-1; cdr3_length: 14
cdr3_aa: CASSEGGGLTYEQYF; clone_size: .; v_call: TRBV6-1; cdr3_length: 15
cdr3_aa: CASSGDGNQPQHF; clone_size: .; v_call: TRBV19; cdr3_length: 13
cdr3_aa: CASSEGLTRTGELFF; clone_size: few; v_call: TRBV6-1; cdr3_length: 15
cdr3_aa: CASSLGGGANTGELFF; clone_size: once; v_call: TRBV5-1; cdr3_length: 16
cdr3_aa: CASSLDATGTQYF; clone_size: .; v_call: TRBV5-1; cdr3_length: 13
cdr3_aa: CAWSGGRGGGWETQYF; clone_size: .; v_call: TRBV30; cdr3_length: 16
cdr3_aa: CASKGREITGELFF; clone_size: .; v_call: TRBV2; cdr3_length: 14
cdr3_aa: CASSPRTGKIYEQYF; clone_size: .; v_call: TRBV7-9; cdr3_length: 15